This T cell receptor (beta chain) was sequenced for a study of T cell responses to AZD1222 COVID-19 vaccine. Some clones are missing from TCRdb's copy, which holds only in-frame ones; the method was immunoSEQ multiplex PCR. The sample carries approximately 130,000 clones, 85% to 90% recorded once. The sequences come from peripheral blood, collected on day 0 of AZD1222 vaccination. This TCR derives from an adult in good health.

The CDR3 region is CASSLMTGGENEQYF. Here the CDR3 DNA reads TGCGCCAGCAGCTTGATGACAGGGGGCGAAAACGAGCAGTACTTC. This sequence joins TRBV5-1 and TRBJ2-7, with 10 bases that match TRBD1. The germline V gene encodes CDR1 SGHRS and CDR2 YFSETQ. V trimming: 1 base; J trimming: 5 bases; junction bases outside the gene matches: 6. This CDR3 spans 15 amino acids.